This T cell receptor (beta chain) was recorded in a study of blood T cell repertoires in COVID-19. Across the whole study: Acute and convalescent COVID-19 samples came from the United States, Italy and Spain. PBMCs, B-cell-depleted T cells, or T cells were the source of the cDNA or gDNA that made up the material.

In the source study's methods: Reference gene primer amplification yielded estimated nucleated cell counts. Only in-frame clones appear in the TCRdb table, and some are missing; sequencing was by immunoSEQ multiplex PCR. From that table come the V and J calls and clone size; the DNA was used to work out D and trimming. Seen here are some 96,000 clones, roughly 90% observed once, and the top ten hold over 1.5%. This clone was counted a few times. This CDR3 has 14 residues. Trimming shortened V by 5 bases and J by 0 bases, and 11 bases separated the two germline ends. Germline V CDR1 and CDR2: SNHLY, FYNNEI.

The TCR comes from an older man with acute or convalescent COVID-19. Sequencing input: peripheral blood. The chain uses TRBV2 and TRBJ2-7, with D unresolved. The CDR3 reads CASSSAGISYEQYF. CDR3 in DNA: TGTGCCAGCAGTTCGGCAGGAATCTCCTACGAGCAGTACTTC.